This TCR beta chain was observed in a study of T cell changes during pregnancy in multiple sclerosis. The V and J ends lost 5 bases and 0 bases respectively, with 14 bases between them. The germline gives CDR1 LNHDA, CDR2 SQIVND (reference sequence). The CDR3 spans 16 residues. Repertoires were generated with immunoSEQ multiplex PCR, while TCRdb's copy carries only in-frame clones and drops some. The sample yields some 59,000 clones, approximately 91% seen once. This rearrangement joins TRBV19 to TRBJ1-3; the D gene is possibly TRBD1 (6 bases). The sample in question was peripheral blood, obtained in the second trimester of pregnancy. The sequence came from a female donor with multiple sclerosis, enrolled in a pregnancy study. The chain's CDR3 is CASSPGHFPSGNTIYF. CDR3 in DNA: TGTGCCAGTAGTCCGGGACACTTTCCCTCTGGAAACACCATATATTTT.